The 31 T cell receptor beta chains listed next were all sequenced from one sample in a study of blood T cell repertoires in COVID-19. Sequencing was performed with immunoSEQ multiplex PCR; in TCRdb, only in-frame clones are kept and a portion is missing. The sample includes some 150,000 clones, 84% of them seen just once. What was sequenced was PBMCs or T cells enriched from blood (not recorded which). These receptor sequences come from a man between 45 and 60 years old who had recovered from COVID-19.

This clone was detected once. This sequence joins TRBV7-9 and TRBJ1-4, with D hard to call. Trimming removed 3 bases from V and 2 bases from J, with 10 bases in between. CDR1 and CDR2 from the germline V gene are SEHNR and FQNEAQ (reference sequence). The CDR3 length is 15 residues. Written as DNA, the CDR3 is TGTGCCAGCAGCTTCGTTCCGTTGACTAATGAAAAACTGTTTTTT. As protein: CASSFVPLTNEKLFF.

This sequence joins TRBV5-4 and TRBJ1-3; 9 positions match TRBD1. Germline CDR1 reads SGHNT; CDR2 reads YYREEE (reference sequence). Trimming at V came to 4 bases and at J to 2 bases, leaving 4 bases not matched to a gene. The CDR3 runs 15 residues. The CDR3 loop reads CASSLGQGTGNTIYF. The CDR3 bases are TGTGCCAGCAGCCTCGGACAGGGGACTGGAAACACCATATATTTT.

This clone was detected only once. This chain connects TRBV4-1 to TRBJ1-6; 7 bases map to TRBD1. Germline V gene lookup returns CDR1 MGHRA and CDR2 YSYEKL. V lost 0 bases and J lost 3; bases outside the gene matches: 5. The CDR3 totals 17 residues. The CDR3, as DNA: TGCGCCAGCAGCCAAGATAGAGGGGGCGACTATAATTCACCCCTCCACTTT. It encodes CASSQDRGGDYNSPLHF.

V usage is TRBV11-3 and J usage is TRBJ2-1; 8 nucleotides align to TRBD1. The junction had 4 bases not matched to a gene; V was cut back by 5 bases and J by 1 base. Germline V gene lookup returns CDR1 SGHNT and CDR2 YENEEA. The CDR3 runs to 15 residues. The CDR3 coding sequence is TGTGCCAGCAGCCCGGGACAGGTTTCCTACAATGAGCAGTTCTTC. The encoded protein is CASSPGQVSYNEQFF.

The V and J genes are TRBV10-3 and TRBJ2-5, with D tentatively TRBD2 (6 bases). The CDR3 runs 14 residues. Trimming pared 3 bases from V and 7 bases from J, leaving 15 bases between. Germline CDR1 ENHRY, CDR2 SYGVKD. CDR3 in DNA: TGTGCCATCAGTGATCAGCAGGGAGGATCGACCCAGTACTTC. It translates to CAISDQQGGSTQYF.

The CDR3 region is CASSEGRGRQPQHF. CDR3 nucleotides: TGTGCCAGCAGTGAAGGACGGGGGAGACAGCCCCAGCATTTT. The chain joins TRBV6-1 to TRBJ1-5; TRBD1 is a possible D gene (5 bases). There are 14 residues in the CDR3. Germline V lookup: CDR1 MNHNS, CDR2 SASEGT. V lost 1 base to trimming and J lost 7 bases, with 11 bases between them.

CDR3 protein: CASSPPGVTEAFF. CDR3 nucleotide sequence: TGTGCCAGCAGCCCACCAGGGGTGACTGAAGCTTTCTTT. The chain links TRBV7-9 to TRBJ1-1; a weak D match, TRBD1 (6 bases). CDR3 size: 13 residues. Germline values: CDR1 SEHNR, CDR2 FQNEAQ (reference sequence). The ends were cut back, 5 bases at V and 5 bases at J, with 12 bases in the middle.

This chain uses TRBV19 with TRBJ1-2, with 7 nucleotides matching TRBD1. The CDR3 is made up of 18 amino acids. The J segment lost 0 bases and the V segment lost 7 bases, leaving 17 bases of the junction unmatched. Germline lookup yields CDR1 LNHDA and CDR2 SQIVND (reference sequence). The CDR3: CASTNGRDRHTTNYGYTF. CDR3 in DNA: TGTGCCAGTACCAATGGGCGGGACAGACACACGACTAACTATGGCTACACCTTC.

The CDR3 DNA follows: TGTGCCAGCAGCCAAGATCAGGGAATAAGTGGCTACACCTTC. This gives the protein CASSQDQGISGYTF. The chain links TRBV3-1 (or the pseudogene TRBV3-2) to TRBJ1-2; D possibly corresponds to TRBD1 (5 bases). V gave up 0 bases and J gave up 7 bases, with 12 bases separating them. The CDR3 runs to 14 residues. CDR1 and CDR2 from the germline V gene are LGHDT and YNNKEL (reference sequence).

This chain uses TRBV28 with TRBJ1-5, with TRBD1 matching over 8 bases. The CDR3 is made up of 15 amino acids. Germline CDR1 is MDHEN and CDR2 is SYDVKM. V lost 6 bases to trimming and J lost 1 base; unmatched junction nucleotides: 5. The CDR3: CASRTGVLSNQPQHF. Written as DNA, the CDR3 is TGTGCCAGCAGGACAGGGGTTTTAAGCAATCAGCCCCAGCATTTT.

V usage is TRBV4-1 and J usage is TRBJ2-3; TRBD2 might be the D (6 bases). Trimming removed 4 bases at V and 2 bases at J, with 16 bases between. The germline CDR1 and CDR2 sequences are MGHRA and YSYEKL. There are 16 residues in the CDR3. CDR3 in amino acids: CASSPYPGLNTDTQYF. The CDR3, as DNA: TGCGCCAGCAGCCCTTACCCGGGACTGAACACAGATACGCAGTATTTT.

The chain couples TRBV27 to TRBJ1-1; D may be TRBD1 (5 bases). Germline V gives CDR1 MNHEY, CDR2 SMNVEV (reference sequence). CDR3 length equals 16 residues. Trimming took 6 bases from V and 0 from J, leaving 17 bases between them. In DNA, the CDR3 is TGTGCCAGCAGAAAAGGAGGGGCCCGGGTGAACACTGAAGCTTTCTTT. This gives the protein CASRKGGARVNTEAFF.

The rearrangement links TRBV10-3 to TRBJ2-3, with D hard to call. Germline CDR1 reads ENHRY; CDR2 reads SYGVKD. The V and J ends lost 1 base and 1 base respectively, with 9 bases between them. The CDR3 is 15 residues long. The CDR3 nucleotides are TGTGCCATCAGTGAGTTCTCTACTGGCACAGATACGCAGTATTTT. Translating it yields CAISEFSTGTDTQYF.

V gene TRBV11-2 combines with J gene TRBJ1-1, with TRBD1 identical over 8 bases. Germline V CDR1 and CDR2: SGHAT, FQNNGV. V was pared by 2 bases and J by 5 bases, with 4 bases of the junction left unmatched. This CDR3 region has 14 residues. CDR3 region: CASSLSQGATEAFF. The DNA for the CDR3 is TGTGCCAGCAGCTTATCCCAGGGGGCGACTGAAGCTTTCTTT.

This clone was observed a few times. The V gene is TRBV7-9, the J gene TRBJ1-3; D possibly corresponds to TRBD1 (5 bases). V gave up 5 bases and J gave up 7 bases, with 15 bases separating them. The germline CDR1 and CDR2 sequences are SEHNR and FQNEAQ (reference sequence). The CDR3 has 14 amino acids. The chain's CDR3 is CASSPWAGLNTIYF. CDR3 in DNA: TGTGCCAGCAGCCCATGGGCAGGGTTGAACACCATATATTTT.

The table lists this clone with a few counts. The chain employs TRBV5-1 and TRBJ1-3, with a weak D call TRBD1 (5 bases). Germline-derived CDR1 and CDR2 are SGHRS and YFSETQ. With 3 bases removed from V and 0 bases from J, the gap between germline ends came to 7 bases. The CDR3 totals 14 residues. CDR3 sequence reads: CASSSQGSGNTIYF. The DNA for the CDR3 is TGCGCCAGCAGCTCGCAGGGCTCTGGAAACACCATATATTTT.

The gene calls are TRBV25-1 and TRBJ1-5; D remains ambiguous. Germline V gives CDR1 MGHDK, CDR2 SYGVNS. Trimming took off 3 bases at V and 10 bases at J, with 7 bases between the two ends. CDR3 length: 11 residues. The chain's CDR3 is CASSDPLPQHF. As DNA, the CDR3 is TGTGCCAGCAGTGACCCGTTACCCCAGCATTTT.

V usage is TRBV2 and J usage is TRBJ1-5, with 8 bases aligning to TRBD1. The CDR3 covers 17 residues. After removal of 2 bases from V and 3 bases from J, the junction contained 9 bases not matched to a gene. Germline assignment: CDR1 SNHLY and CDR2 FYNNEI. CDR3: CASSESRDRRYNQPQHF. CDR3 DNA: TGTGCCAGCAGTGAATCCCGGGACAGGCGATACAATCAGCCCCAGCATTTT. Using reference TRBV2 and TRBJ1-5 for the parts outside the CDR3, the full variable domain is EPEVTQTPSHQVTQMGQEVILRCVPISNHLYFYWYRQILGQKVEFLVSFYNNEISEKSEIFDDQFSVERPDGSNFTLKIRSTKLEDSAMYFCASSESRDRRYNQPQHFGDGTRLSIL.

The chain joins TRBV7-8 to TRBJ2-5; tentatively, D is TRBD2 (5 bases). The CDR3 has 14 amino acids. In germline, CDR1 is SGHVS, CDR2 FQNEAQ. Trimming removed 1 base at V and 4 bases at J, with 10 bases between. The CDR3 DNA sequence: TGTGCCAGCAGCTTAGGGGCTCTAGCAGAGACCCAGTACTTC. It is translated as CASSLGALAETQYF. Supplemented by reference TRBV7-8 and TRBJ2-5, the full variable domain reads GAGVSQSPRYKVAKRGQDVALRCDPISGHVSLFWYQQALGQGPEFLTYFQNEAQLDKSGLPSDRFFAERPEGSVSTLKIQRTQQEDSAVYLCASSLGALAETQYFGPGTRLLVL.

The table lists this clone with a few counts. The CDR3 coding sequence is TGCGCCAGCAGAAGCCGGGGAGACACAGATACGCAGTATTTT. Translated: CASRSRGDTDTQYF. The chain joins TRBV5-1 to TRBJ2-3, with D possibly being TRBD2 (5 bases). Trimming stripped 5 bases from V and 2 bases from J, with 12 bases between. Per germline, CDR1 SGHRS and CDR2 YFSETQ. This CDR3 has 14 amino acids.

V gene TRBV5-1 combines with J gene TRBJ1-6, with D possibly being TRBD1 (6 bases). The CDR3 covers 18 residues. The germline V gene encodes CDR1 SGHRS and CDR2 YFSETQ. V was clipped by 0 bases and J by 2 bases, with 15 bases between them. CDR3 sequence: CASSLVPRGRTYNSPLHF. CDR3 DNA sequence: TGCGCCAGCAGCTTGGTTCCCAGGGGAAGAACCTATAATTCACCCCTCCACTTT.

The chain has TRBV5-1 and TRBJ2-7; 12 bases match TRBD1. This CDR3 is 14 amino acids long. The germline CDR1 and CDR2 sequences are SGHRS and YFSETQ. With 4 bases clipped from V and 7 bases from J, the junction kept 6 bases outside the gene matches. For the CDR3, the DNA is TGCGCCAGCAGCCCGGGACAGGGGGCCGGGGAGCAGTACTTC. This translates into CASSPGQGAGEQYF.

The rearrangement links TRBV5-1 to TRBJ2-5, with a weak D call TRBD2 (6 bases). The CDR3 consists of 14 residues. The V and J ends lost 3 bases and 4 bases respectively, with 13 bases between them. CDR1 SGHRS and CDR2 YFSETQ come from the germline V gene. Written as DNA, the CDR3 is TGCGCCAGCAGCTATACCCAGGAGGGAGAGACCCAGTACTTC. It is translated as CASSYTQEGETQYF.

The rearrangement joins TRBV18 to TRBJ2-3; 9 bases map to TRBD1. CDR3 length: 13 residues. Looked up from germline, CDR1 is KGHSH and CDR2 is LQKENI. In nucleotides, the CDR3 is TGTGCGGTACAGGGGGCAAGCACAGATACGCAGTATTTT. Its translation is CAVQGASTDTQYF.

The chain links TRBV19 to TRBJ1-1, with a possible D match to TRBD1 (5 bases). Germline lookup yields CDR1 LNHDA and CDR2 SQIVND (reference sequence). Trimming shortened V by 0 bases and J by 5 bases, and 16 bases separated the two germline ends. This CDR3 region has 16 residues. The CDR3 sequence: CASSIDWGVMRTEAFF. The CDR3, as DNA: TGTGCCAGTAGTATAGACTGGGGGGTGATGCGGACTGAAGCTTTCTTT.

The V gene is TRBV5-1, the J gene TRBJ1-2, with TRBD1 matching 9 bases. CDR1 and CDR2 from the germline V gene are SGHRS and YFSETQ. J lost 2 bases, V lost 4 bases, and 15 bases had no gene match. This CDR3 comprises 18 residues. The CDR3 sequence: CASSQHRRTGAFNYGYTF. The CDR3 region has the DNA TGCGCCAGCAGCCAACACCGGCGGACAGGGGCGTTCAACTATGGCTACACCTTC.

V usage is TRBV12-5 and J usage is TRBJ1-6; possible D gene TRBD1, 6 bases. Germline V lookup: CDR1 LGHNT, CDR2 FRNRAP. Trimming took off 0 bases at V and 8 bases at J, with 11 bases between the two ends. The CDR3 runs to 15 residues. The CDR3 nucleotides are TGTGCTAGTGGTTTGGTACTTGAGGGGGATTCACCCCTCCACTTT. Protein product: CASGLVLEGDSPLHF.

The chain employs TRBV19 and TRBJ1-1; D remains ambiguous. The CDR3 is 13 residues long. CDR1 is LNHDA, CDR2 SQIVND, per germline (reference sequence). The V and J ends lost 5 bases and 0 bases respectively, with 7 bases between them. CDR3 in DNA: TGTGCCAGTAGTCCCTTTATGAACACTGAAGCTTTCTTT. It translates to CASSPFMNTEAFF.

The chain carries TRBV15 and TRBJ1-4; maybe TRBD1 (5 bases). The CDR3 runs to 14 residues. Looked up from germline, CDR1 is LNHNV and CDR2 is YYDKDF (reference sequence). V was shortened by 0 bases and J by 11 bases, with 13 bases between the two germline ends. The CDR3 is CATSRETGLGKLFF. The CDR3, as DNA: TGTGCCACCAGCAGAGAAACAGGTCTAGGGAAACTGTTTTTT.

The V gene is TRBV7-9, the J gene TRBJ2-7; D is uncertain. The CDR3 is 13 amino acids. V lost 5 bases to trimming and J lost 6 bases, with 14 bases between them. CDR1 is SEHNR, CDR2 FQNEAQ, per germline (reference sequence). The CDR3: CASSPSTTGEQYF. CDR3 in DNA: TGTGCCAGCAGCCCCTCGACCACGGGCGAGCAGTACTTC.

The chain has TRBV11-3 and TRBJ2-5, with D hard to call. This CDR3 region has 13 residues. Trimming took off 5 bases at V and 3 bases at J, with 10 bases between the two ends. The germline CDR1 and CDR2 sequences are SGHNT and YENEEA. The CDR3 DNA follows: TGTGCCAGCAGCGCCGACAATGAAGAGACCCAGTACTTC. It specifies CASSADNEETQYF.